The rows below give T cell receptor beta chains drawn from one sample of a study of identical twins. TCRdb re-called the 5' RACE reads with MiXCR, one entry per CDR3 protein. Of roughly 570,000 distinct CDR3 sequences listed, approximately 9.6% are singletons. These data were also filed under a second study, of yellow fever vaccine responses in identical twins.

Source material: PBMCs. The receptors were sampled from a woman between 18 and 29 years old in good health. Both conserved end residues are part of each CDR3. D genes are given only for firm matches. Clone size is shown for a subset of rows, as once, few, many or a class of expanded clone.

V	D	J	size	DNA	CDR3
TRBV12-3/TRBV12-4	.	TRBJ1-4	many	TGTGCCAGCAGTTTCAGGCCCCTAAATGAAAAACTGTTTTTT	CASSFRPLNEKLFF
TRBV6-5	TRBD2	TRBJ2-7	few	TGTGCCAGCAGTTACACAACCTTGGGAGGGGTGCCTTACGAGCAGTACTTC	CASSYTTLGGVPYEQYF
TRBV5-1	TRBD2	TRBJ2-3	few	TGCGCCAGCAGCGGGATGGGACTAGCGGGAGCAGATACGCAGTATTTT	CASSGMGLAGADTQYF
TRBV20-1	.	TRBJ2-3	.	TGCAGTGCTAGAGACCCTTTTAGCACAGATACGCAGTATTTT	CSARDPFSTDTQYF
TRBV12-3/TRBV12-4	.	TRBJ2-6	.	TGTGCCAGCAGTTTATTGGCGCCCGGGGGGGCCAACGTCCTGACTTTC	CASSLLAPGGANVLTF
TRBV23-1	TRBD1	TRBJ2-5	.	TGCGCCAGCAGTCAATCATCTGGGCAGGGGGCTGGGGAGACCCAGTACTTC	CASSQSSGQGAGETQYF
TRBV7-2	.	TRBJ1-4	.	TGTGCCAGCAGCTTAAGACGTCTAGCCCTCAATGAAAAACTGTTTTTT	CASSLRRLALNEKLFF
TRBV28	TRBD1	TRBJ1-5	few	TGTGCCAGCAGTTTCCGACAGGGAAATCAGCCCCAGCATTTT	CASSFRQGNQPQHF
TRBV30	.	TRBJ2-5	.	TGTGCCTGGGGCCATCCGGAGACCCAGTACTTC	CAWGHPETQYF
TRBV5-1	TRBD1	TRBJ2-5	few	TGCGCCAGCAGCGCGGGGACAGGGGGCCTAGAGACCCAGTACTTC	CASSAGTGGLETQYF
TRBV5-1	.	TRBJ2-3	many	TGCGCCAGCAGCTTGGTGGCATCAAACACAGATACGCAGTATTTT	CASSLVASNTDTQYF
TRBV5-1	TRBD1	TRBJ2-1	many	TGCGCCAGCAGCTTAGGACAGGCCGACAATGAGCAGTTCTTC	CASSLGQADNEQFF
TRBV4-3	TRBD1	TRBJ2-2	.	TGCGCCAGCAGCCTTCGGGACAGGTTCTTCGCCGGGGAGCTGTTTTTT	CASSLRDRFFAGELFF
TRBV6-1	TRBD1	TRBJ2-7	many	TGTGCCAGCAGTGAAGGGACAGGGGCGGACTCCTACGAGCAGTACTTC	CASSEGTGADSYEQYF
TRBV29-1	TRBD2	TRBJ2-5	.	TGCAGCGTTGGGACTAGCGGGACCCAAGAGACCCAGTACTTC	CSVGTSGTQETQYF
TRBV7-9	.	TRBJ1-6	.	TGTGCCAGCAGCTTAGATCTGGACAACTTTAATTCACCCCTCCACTTT	CASSLDLDNFNSPLHF
TRBV12-3/TRBV12-4	TRBD2	TRBJ2-1	.	TGTGCCAGCAGTCCAACAAGCGGGGGCCGAAATGAGCAGTTCTTC	CASSPTSGGRNEQFF
TRBV28	TRBD1	TRBJ2-3	few	TGTGCCAGCACCCCAGGGGGTACCACAGATACGCAGTATTTT	CASTPGGTTDTQYF
TRBV14	.	TRBJ2-3	many	TGTGCCAGCAGCCAAGTGGGAGGCTACACAGATACGCAGTATTTT	CASSQVGGYTDTQYF
TRBV25-1	.	TRBJ2-7	.	TGTGCCAGCACGGGTCACACCTCCTACGAGCAGTACTTC	CASTGHTSYEQYF
TRBV11-1	.	TRBJ2-3	many	TGTGCCAGCAGTTTCCCCAGTTTAAGCGACCCCACCAGAAGGGAAACAGATACGCAGTATTTT	CASSFPSLSDPTRRETDTQYF
TRBV2	TRBD1	TRBJ2-3	.	TGTGCCAGCAGTGAGGAAGGGGGCGGCACAGATACGCAGTATTTT	CASSEEGGGTDTQYF
TRBV5-6	.	TRBJ2-1	many	TGTGCCAGCAGCCCCACGGGGAAAAATGAGCAGTTCTTC	CASSPTGKNEQFF
TRBV7-8	TRBD1	TRBJ2-5	many	TGTGCCAGCGCCCTCCCGAACCGACAGGGGGCGAAGGGGACCCAGTACTTC	CASALPNRQGAKGTQYF
TRBV2	.	TRBJ1-2	.	TGTGCCAGCGTCGGTTCCTCATATGGCTACACCTTC	CASVGSSYGYTF
TRBV5-1	TRBD1	TRBJ2-1	few	TGCGCCAGCAGCTTATTAGGGACAGGGTTCAATGAGCAGTTCTTC	CASSLLGTGFNEQFF
TRBV6-1	TRBD2	TRBJ2-7	few	TGTGCCAGCAGTGAACTGCCTAGCGGGACGAGTTCCTACGAGCAGTACTTC	CASSELPSGTSSYEQYF
TRBV7-3	.	TRBJ2-7	few	TGTGCCAGCAGCTTAATAGGCCAGTCAAACGAGCAGTACTTC	CASSLIGQSNEQYF
TRBV5-6	.	TRBJ2-7	few	TGTGCCAGCAGCTATGGGGGGACAGCCATCTACGAGCAGTACTTC	CASSYGGTAIYEQYF
TRBV5-1	.	TRBJ1-6	many	TGCGCCAGCAGCTTGGGACAGTCTAATTCACCCCTCCACTTT	CASSLGQSNSPLHF
TRBV12-3/TRBV12-4	TRBD1	TRBJ2-5	.	TGTGCCCGCAGTCCAATCGTCAGGGGGCGCCGGGTGGACGAGACCCAGTACTTC	CARSPIVRGRRVDETQYF
TRBV4-3	.	TRBJ2-1	many	TGCGCCAGCAGCCGGAGCGCGGAATACAATGAGCAGTTCTTC	CASSRSAEYNEQFF
TRBV12-3/TRBV12-4	.	TRBJ2-5	few	TGTGCCAGCAGCCTACTACCTGCTGCAGGTGGAGGGGAGACCCAGTACTTC	CASSLLPAAGGGETQYF
TRBV4-3	TRBD1	TRBJ1-1	few	TGCGCCAGCAGCCAAGGAGGGCCAGGGGGCGCGTACACTGAAGCTTTCTTT	CASSQGGPGGAYTEAFF
TRBV7-7	TRBD1	TRBJ1-1	.	TGTGCTAGCAGCCCACTGCGGACAGGGTCACTCATGAACACTGAAGCTTTCTTT	CASSPLRTGSLMNTEAFF
TRBV7-2	.	TRBJ2-2	few	TGTGCCAGCAGCCTCCGGGTTATGAACACCGGGGAGCTGTTTTTT	CASSLRVMNTGELFF
TRBV3-1	.	TRBJ1-1	few	TGTGCCAGCACCTACGGGGTTGAAGCTTTCTTT	CASTYGVEAFF
TRBV7-9	.	TRBJ2-1	.	TGTGCCAGCAGTCCCACTCAGGGACGGTCCTACAATGAGCAGTTCTTC	CASSPTQGRSYNEQFF
TRBV7-2	TRBD2	TRBJ2-5	.	TGTGCCAGCAGCTGGGGACTAGCGGGAGGAGGAGAGACCCAGTACTTC	CASSWGLAGGGETQYF
TRBV2	TRBD1	TRBJ2-2	once	TGTGCCAGCAGTGGACCGGGACAGGGCGTGCTGTTTTTT	CASSGPGQGVLFF
TRBV11-2	TRBD2	TRBJ2-7	.	TGTGCCAGCACCCACCTTAATCGACGACAGGGACTAGCGGGAGGTCGGGCCGAGCAGTACTTC	CASTHLNRRQGLAGGRAEQYF
TRBV5-1	.	TRBJ1-5	many	TGCGCCAGCAGCTTTGGACAAAATCAGCCCCAGCATTTT	CASSFGQNQPQHF
TRBV27	TRBD1	TRBJ1-6	many	TGTGCCAGCAGTCCCGGACAGGGGGCACCCCTCCACTTT	CASSPGQGAPLHF
TRBV10-3	.	TRBJ2-2	.	TGTGCCATCAGTGAGGAAAACAGGGCAACCGGGGAGCTGTTTTTT	CAISEENRATGELFF
TRBV29-1	.	TRBJ1-1	many	TGCAGCGGACAGAAATTTGGACAGCCGGGGACTGAAGCTTTCTTT	CSGQKFGQPGTEAFF
TRBV30	.	TRBJ1-4	few	TGTGCCTGGAACGTCGGACGGTATAATGAAAAACTGTTTTTT	CAWNVGRYNEKLFF
TRBV6-2/TRBV6-3	.	TRBJ1-5	few	TGTGCCAGCAGTCAGCAGGTCAAGCCCCAGCATTTT	CASSQQVKPQHF
TRBV3-1	TRBD1	TRBJ1-4	many	TGTGCCAGCAGCCCCGGACAGGGCCCAACTAATGAAAAACTGTTTTTT	CASSPGQGPTNEKLFF
TRBV29-1	.	TRBJ2-7	few	TGCAGCGTTGCTGGCCTCTATAGCTACGAGCAGTACTTC	CSVAGLYSYEQYF